This T cell receptor beta chain was identified during a study of T cells in Graves' hyperthyroidism and ophthalmopathy. Study-level information: Peripheral blood was acquired at first diagnosis, ahead of any therapy whatsoever. Study-level findings and limits: Before onset, by a median of around 6.4 months, the model predicted ophthalmopathy.

From germline, CDR1 is MNHNS and CDR2 SASEGT. CDR3 length: 15 amino acids. V lost 5 bases, J lost 4 bases, and 17 bases lay in between. There were TCR beta CDR3 regions amplified from RNA transcripts. TCR CDR3 regions were first amplified by RT-PCR with HTBI primers. TCRdb passed the multiplex PCR reads through MiXCR, listing each CDR3 protein once. The data show over 250,000 distinct CDR3 sequences, 20% to 25% seen once. Hyperthyroidism in the patients, aged 18 to 65, was newly diagnosed and under 2 months in duration. Ahead of any ophthalmopathy symptoms, the blood sample was obtained at the first diagnosis of hyperthyroidism. This clonotype was counted between two and nine times. Its antigen is not identified.

The chain combines TRBV6-1 with TRBJ2-5; the D gene is possibly TRBD1 (5 bases). Sequenced material: blood. This TCR was sampled from a man aged 35-49 years with Graves' hyperthyroidism that later progressed to Graves' ophthalmopathy. The CDR3 spells CASSLRNRRGETQYF. DNA for the CDR3: TGTGCCAGCAGTCTCAGAAATCGAAGGGGAGAGACCCAGTACTTC.